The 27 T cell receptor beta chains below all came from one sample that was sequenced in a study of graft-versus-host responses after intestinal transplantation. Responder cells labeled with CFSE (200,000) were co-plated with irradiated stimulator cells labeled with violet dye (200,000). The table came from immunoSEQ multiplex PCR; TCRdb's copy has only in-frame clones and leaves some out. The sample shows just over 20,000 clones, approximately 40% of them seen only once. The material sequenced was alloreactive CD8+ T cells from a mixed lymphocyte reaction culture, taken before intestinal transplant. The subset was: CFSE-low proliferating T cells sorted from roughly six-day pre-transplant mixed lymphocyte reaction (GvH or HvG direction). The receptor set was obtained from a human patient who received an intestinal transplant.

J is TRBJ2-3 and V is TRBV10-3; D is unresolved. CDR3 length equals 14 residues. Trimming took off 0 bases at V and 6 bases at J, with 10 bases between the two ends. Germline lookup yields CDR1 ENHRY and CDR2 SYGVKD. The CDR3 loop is CAISESWSVDTQYF. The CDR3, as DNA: TGTGCCATCAGTGAGTCCTGGTCAGTGGATACGCAGTATTTT.

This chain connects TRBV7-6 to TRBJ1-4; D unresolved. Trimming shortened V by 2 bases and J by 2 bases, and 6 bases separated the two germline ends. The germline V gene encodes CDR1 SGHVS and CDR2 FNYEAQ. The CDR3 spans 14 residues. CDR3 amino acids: CASSLRGTNEKLFF. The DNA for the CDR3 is TGTGCCAGCAGCTTACGCGGGACTAATGAAAAACTGTTTTTT.

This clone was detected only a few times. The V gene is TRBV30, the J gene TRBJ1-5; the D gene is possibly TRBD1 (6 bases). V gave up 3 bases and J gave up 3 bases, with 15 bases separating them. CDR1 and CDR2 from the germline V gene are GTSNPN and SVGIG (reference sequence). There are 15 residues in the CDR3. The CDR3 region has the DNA TGTGCCTGGAGGGCCAAGACAGGTTCCAATCAGCCCCAGCATTTT. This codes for CAWRAKTGSNQPQHF.

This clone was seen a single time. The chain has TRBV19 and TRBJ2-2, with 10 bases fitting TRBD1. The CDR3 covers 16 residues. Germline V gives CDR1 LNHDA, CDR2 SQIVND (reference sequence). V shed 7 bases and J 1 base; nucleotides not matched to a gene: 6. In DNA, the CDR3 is TGTGCCAGTATCGCAGGGGACAGGGGGAACACCGGGGAGCTGTTTTTT. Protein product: CASIAGDRGNTGELFF.

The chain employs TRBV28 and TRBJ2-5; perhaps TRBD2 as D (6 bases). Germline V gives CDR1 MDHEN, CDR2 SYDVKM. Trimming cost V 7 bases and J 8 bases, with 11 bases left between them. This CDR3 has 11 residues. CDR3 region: CASTRLETQYF. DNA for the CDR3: TGTGCCAGCACGAGACTAGAAACCCAGTACTTC.

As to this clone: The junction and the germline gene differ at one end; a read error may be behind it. The CDR3 is CASSFGGTQPYEQYF. CDR3 DNA: TGTGCCAGCAGCTTTGGGGGGACTCAACCCTACGAGCAGTACTTC. The rearrangement uses TRBV5-3 and TRBJ2-7; D is perhaps TRBD2 (6 bases). TRBV5-3 carries the ORF label, with uncertain function. This CDR3 region has 15 residues.

The CDR3: CASSYGPGQQSEQFF. The CDR3 nucleotides are TGTGCCAGCAGCTACGGACCGGGACAGCAGAGTGAGCAGTTCTTC. The J gene is TRBJ2-1, the V gene TRBV7-3, with TRBD1 matching 7 bases. Trimming at V came to 4 bases and at J to 9 bases, leaving 12 bases not matched to a gene. The CDR3 consists of 15 residues. Germline values: CDR1 SGHTA, CDR2 FQGTGA.

The CDR3 region is CASSLVAGGTGELFF. For the CDR3, the DNA is TGTGCCAGCAGCTTAGTAGCGGGAGGTACCGGGGAGCTGTTTTTT. V and J are TRBV7-2 and TRBJ2-2, with TRBD2 identical over 10 bases. The V gene's germline CDR1 is SGHTA and CDR2 FQGNSA. The CDR3 is 15 residues long. Trimming took 1 base from V and 5 from J; bases not matched to a gene: 1.

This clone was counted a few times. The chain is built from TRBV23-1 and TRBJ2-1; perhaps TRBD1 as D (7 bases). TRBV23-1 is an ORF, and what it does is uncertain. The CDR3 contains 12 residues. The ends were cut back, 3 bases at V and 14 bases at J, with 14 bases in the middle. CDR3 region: CASSHSAGQKFF. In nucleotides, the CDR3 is TGCGCCAGCAGTCATTCGGCGGGACAGAAGTTCTTC.

Here the CDR3 DNA reads TGTGCCAGCAGTGATTCCGGGTCTCCGCCCTACGAGCAGTACTTC. It yields the protein CASSDSGSPPYEQYF. The chain employs TRBV6-1 and TRBJ2-7; D is unclear. Germline CDR1 and CDR2: MNHNS and SASEGT. The CDR3 sequence is 15 residues long. V lost 3 bases, J lost 2 bases, and 14 bases lay in between.

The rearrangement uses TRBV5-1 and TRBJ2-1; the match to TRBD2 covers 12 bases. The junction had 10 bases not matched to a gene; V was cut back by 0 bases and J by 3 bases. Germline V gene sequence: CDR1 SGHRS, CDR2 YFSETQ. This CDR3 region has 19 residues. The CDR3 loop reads CASSLVLAGGSMDYNEQFF. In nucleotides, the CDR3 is TGCGCCAGCAGCTTGGTACTAGCGGGGGGATCCATGGACTACAATGAGCAGTTCTTC.

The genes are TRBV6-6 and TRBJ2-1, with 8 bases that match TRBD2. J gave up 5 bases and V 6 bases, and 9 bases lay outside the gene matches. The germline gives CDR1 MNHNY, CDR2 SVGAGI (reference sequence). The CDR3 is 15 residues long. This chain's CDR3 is CASRHSGSKHNEQFF. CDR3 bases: TGTGCCAGCAGACACAGCGGGAGTAAGCACAATGAGCAGTTCTTC.

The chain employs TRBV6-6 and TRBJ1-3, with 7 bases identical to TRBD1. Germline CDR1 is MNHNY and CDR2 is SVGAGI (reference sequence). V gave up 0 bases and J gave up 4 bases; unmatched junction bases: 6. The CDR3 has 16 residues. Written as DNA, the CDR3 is TGTGCCAGCAGTTACTCAGGGACAGTAGGAGGAAACACCATATATTTT. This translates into CASSYSGTVGGNTIYF.

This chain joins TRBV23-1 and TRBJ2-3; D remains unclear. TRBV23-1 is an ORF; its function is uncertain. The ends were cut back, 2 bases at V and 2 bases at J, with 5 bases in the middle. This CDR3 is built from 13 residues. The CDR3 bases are TGCGCCAGCAGTCAAGCCTCCACAGATACGCAGTATTTT. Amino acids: CASSQASTDTQYF.

The CDR3 DNA reads TGCGCCAGCAGCTCACTTCTAGATACGCAGTATTTT. Residues: CASSSLLDTQYF. The chain recombines TRBV5-1 with TRBJ2-3; the D is unclear. The ends were cut back, 3 bases at V and 5 bases at J, with 7 bases in the middle. Looked up from germline, CDR1 is SGHRS and CDR2 is YFSETQ. The CDR3 spans 12 residues.

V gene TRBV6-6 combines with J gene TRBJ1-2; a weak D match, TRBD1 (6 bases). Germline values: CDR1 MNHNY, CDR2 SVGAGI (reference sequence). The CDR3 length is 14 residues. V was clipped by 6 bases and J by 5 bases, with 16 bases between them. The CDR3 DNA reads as TGTGCCAGCAGGGCGGCAGGGGAAAATTATGGCTACACCTTC. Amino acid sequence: CASRAAGENYGYTF.

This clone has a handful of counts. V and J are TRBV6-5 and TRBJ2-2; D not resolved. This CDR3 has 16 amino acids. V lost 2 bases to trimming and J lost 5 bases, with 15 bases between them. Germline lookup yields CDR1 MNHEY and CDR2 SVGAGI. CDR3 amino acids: CASSYIPGIMTGELFF. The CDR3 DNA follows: TGTGCCAGCAGTTACATCCCGGGCATTATGACCGGGGAGCTGTTTTTT.

The CDR3 region is CASSLSPRTGLRREGSAYIQYF. CDR3 bases: TGCGCCAGCAGCTTAAGCCCACGGACAGGGCTCCGGCGGGAGGGGTCGGCGTACATTCAGTACTTC. The rearrangement links TRBV5-1 to TRBJ2-4; possible D gene TRBD2, 9 bases. The V gene's germline CDR1 is SGHRS and CDR2 YFSETQ. The V end lost 2 bases, the J end lost 8 bases, and 38 bases lay between the germline ends. CDR3 length: 22 residues.

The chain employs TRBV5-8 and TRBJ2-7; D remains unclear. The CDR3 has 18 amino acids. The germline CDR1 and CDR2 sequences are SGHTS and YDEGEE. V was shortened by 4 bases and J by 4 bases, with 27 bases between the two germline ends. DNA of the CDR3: TGTGCCAGCAGCCATCCCTCCGGTACAGCGTATCCTCAATACGAGCAGTACTTC. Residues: CASSHPSGTAYPQYEQYF.

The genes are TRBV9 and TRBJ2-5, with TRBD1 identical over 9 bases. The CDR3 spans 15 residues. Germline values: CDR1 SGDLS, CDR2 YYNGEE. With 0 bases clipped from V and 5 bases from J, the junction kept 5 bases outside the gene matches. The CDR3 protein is CASSVDTGGAETQYF. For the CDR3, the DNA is TGTGCCAGCAGCGTAGATACAGGGGGCGCGGAGACCCAGTACTTC. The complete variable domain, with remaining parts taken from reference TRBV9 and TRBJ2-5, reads DSGVTQTPKHLITATGQRVTLRCSPRSGDLSVYWYQQSLDQGLQFLIQYYNGEERAKGNILERFSAQQFPDLHSELNLSSLELGDSALYFCASSVDTGGAETQYFGPGTRLLVL.

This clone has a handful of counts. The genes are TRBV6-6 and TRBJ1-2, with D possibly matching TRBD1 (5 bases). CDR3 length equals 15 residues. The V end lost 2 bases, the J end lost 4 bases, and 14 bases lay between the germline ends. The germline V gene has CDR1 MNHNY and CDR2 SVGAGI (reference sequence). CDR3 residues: CASSYTGQLPYGYTF. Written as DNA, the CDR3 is TGTGCCAGCAGTTACACGGGGCAACTCCCCTATGGCTACACCTTC.

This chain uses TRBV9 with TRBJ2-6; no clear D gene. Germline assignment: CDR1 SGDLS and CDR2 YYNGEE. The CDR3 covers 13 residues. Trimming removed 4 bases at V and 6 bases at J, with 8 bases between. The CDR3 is CASSPPTANVLTF. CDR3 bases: TGTGCCAGCAGCCCCCCGACGGCCAACGTCCTGACTTTC.

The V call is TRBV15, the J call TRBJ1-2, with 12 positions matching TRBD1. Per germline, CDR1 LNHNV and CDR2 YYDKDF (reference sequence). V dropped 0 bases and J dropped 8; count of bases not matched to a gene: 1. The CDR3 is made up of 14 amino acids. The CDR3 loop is CATSRDGTGGGYTF. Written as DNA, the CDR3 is TGTGCCACCAGCAGAGATGGGACAGGGGGCGGCTACACCTTC.

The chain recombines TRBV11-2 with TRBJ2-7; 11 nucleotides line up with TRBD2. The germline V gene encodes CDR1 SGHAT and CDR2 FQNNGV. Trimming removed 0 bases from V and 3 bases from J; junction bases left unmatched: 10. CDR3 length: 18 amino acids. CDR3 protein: CASSLDLQTSGIGYEQYF. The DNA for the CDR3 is TGTGCCAGCAGCTTAGATCTCCAGACTAGCGGGATAGGCTACGAGCAGTACTTC.

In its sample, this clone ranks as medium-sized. The CDR3 protein is CASSYGGGEQYF. CDR3 nucleotide sequence: TGTGCCAGCAGTTACGGAGGGGGCGAGCAGTACTTC. V and J are TRBV6-5 and TRBJ2-7; D may correspond to TRBD1 or TRBD2 (6 bases each). This CDR3 is 12 amino acids long. V was clipped by 2 bases and J by 6 bases, with 8 bases between them. Germline V gene sequence: CDR1 MNHEY, CDR2 SVGAGI.

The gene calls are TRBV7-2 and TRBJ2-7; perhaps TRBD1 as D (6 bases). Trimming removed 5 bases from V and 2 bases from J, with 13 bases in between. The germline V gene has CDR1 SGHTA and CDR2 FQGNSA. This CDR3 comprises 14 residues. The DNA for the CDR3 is TGTGCCAGCAGCAGAGGGACAACTCCCTACGAGCAGTACTTC. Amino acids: CASSRGTTPYEQYF.

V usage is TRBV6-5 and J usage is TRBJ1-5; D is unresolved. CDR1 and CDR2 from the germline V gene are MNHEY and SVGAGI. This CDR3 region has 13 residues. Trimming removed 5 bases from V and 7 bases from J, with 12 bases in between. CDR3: CASSEIVRQPQHF. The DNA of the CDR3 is TGTGCCAGCAGTGAAATCGTGAGGCAGCCCCAGCATTTT.